Listed below are T cell receptor beta chains from one sample, sequenced in a study of blood T cells in healthy people across ages. TCRdb processed the 5' RACE reads anew with MiXCR; each CDR3 protein has one entry. The sample has roughly 2 million distinct CDR3 sequences; 49% are singletons. The sequencing input was blood. The receptor set was obtained from a woman aged 40 to 55 in good health. The CDR3 runs from the conserved cysteine through the conserved F or W. D genes are given only for firm matches. The size entry is marked missing in some rows and otherwise reads once, few, many or a size class.

clone_size j_call v_call d_call cdr3_aa cdr3_nt
- TRBJ2-5 TRBV7-2 - CASSLESAGETQYF TGTGCCAGCAGCTTAGAATCCGCGGGGGAGACCCAGTACTTC
- TRBJ2-3 TRBV7-6 - CASSERVLGADTQYF TGTGCCAGCAGCGAAAGGGTTTTGGGTGCAGATACGCAGTATTTT
once TRBJ1-1 TRBV7-2 - CASSYRRMGNTEAFF TGTGCCAGCAGTTACAGGAGGATGGGGAACACTGAAGCTTTCTTT
- TRBJ2-7 TRBV29-1 - CSDVIGPYNEQYF TGCAGCGACGTAATCGGACCGTACAATGAGCAGTACTTC
- TRBJ1-6 TRBV28 - CASSFFSGGVHNSPLHF TGTGCCAGCAGTTTCTTCTCGGGGGGGGTCCATAATTCACCCCTCCACTTT
- TRBJ2-7 TRBV4-2 - CASSQRLHDYEQYF TGTGCCAGCAGCCAACGCCTACACGACTACGAGCAGTACTTC
few TRBJ1-4 TRBV7-8 - CASSLAQGGEKLFF TGTGCCAGCAGCTTAGCGCAGGGAGGAGAAAAACTGTTTTTT
- TRBJ1-1 TRBV5-1 TRBD1 CASIDRDRDMNTEAFF TGCGCCAGCATCGATAGGGACAGAGACATGAACACTGAAGCTTTCTTT
few TRBJ2-5 TRBV6-5 - CATGSTQETQYF TGTGCCACCGGCAGTACACAAGAGACCCAGTACTTC
few TRBJ2-7 TRBV13 - CASSLGLITYEQYF TGTGCCAGCAGCTTAGGACTGATAACCTACGAGCAGTACTTC
- TRBJ1-6 TRBV20-1 - CSAGNPPLHF TGCAGTGCCGGAAATCCACCCCTCCACTTT
few TRBJ2-3 TRBV12-3/TRBV12-4 - CASSPSQGLSTDTQYF TGTGCCAGCAGCCCGAGCCAGGGACTCAGCACAGATACGCAGTATTTT
once TRBJ1-2 TRBV4-2 TRBD1 CASSKRQGGYGYTF TGTGCCAGCAGTAAAAGACAGGGTGGGTATGGCTACACCTTC
- TRBJ2-7 TRBV4-2 TRBD2 CASSPTPGTSGLEQYF TGTGCCAGCAGCCCTACTCCCGGGACTAGTGGCTTGGAGCAGTACTTC
- TRBJ2-1 TRBV7-9 - CASSLATRYGTEQFF TGTGCCAGCAGCTTAGCTACAAGATACGGGACAGAGCAGTTCTTC
few TRBJ2-5 TRBV2 - CASLGPNKETQYF TGTGCCAGCCTGGGGCCTAATAAAGAGACCCAGTACTTC
- TRBJ2-3 TRBV4-3 TRBD2 CASSQDGAGASTDTQYF TGCGCCAGCAGCCAAGATGGTGCGGGAGCTAGCACAGATACGCAGTATTTT
- TRBJ1-2 TRBV11-1 - CASSLNAASNYGYTF TGTGCCAGCAGCTTAAACGCAGCTTCTAACTATGGCTACACCTTC
once TRBJ1-6 TRBV10-3 TRBD1 CAIRGQGSYNSPLHF TGTGCCATCAGGGGACAGGGCTCCTATAATTCACCCCTCCACTTT
once TRBJ2-4 TRBV6-2/TRBV6-3 - CASSYSGTPPLAKNIQYF TGTGCCAGCAGTTACTCGGGGACTCCTCCACTAGCCAAAAACATTCAGTACTTC
few TRBJ2-2 TRBV25-1 - CASSREGNTGELFF TGTGCCAGCAGTAGGGAAGGGAACACCGGGGAGCTGTTTTTT
- TRBJ2-4 TRBV11-2 - CASSPMDEQYF TGTGCCAGCAGCCCGATGGATGAGCAGTACTTC
few TRBJ2-7 TRBV5-1 TRBD1 CASSLGGQGYHEQYF TGCGCCAGCAGCTTGGGAGGACAGGGGTACCACGAGCAGTACTTC
- TRBJ1-1 TRBV28 - CASISPYMNTEAFF TGTGCCAGCATATCCCCCTACATGAACACTGAAGCTTTCTTT
few TRBJ2-1 TRBV5-1 - CASSLDGQPYNEQFF TGCGCCAGCAGCTTGGATGGGCAGCCCTACAATGAGCAGTTCTTC
- TRBJ1-5 TRBV12-3/TRBV12-4 - CASTAWGGTTSNQPQHF TGTGCCAGCACCGCCTGGGGGGGAACCACCAGCAATCAGCCCCAGCATTTT
- TRBJ1-6 TRBV12-3/TRBV12-4 TRBD1 CASSVGTGRSPLHF TGTGCCAGCAGTGTCGGGACAGGCAGATCACCCCTCCACTTT
- TRBJ2-1 TRBV5-1 TRBD2 CASSIQAGGLNEQFF TGCGCCAGCAGCATCCAAGCGGGGGGGCTTAATGAGCAGTTCTTC
- TRBJ2-5 TRBV27 - CASSPRGSHEQYF TGTGCCAGCAGCCCCCGAGGGTCCCATGAGCAGTACTTC
- TRBJ1-1 TRBV5-5 - CASSLSKGRYTEAFF TGTGCCAGCAGCTTAAGTAAGGGGAGGTACACTGAAGCTTTCTTT
few TRBJ2-3 TRBV27 - CASSPNRIDTQYF TGTGCCAGCAGTCCGAACCGGATAGATACGCAGTATTTT
few TRBJ2-3 TRBV7-9 TRBD1 CASSSMDRELDTQYF TGTGCCAGCAGCTCAATGGACAGGGAGTTGGATACGCAGTATTTT
- TRBJ2-1 TRBV6-5 - CASSRGADYNEQFF TGTGCCAGCAGTCGGGGGGCGGACTACAATGAGCAGTTCTTC
- TRBJ2-5 TRBV14 - CASSQPKGGQETQYF TGTGCCAGCAGCCAGCCCAAGGGCGGGCAAGAGACCCAGTACTTC
- TRBJ2-1 TRBV4-1 - CASSQDLASQFF TGCGCCAGCAGCCAAGATCTCGCCTCGCAGTTCTTC
- TRBJ2-7 TRBV20-1 TRBD2 CSARPHASGGFVGDEQYF TGCAGTGCTAGGCCACACGCTAGCGGGGGTTTCGTGGGCGACGAGCAGTACTTC
- TRBJ2-5 TRBV5-1 TRBD2 CASSFLAGGVRNEQYF TGCGCCAGCAGCTTCCTAGCGGGGGGCGTTCGTAATGAGCAGTACTTC
- TRBJ2-7 TRBV20-1 - CSAREGGGGYEQYF TGCAGTGCTAGAGAAGGTGGGGGAGGTTACGAGCAGTACTTC
- TRBJ2-1 TRBV24-1 TRBD1 CATRRTGSDNEQFF TGTGCCACCAGGCGGACAGGGTCAGACAATGAGCAGTTCTTC
many TRBJ2-3 TRBV7-2 TRBD2 CASSPLAGGTDTQYF TGTGCCAGCAGCCCACTAGCGGGTGGCACAGATACGCAGTATTTT
few TRBJ1-5 TRBV27 - CASSFGVRQPQHF TGTGCCAGCAGTTTTGGGGTACGGCAGCCCCAGCATTTT
- TRBJ2-1 TRBV29-1 - CSVEPRSSYNEQFF TGCAGCGTTGAACCCAGGAGCTCCTACAATGAGCAGTTCTTC
many TRBJ2-1 TRBV7-7 - CASSLGGVNEQFF TGTGCTAGCAGCTTAGGGGGGGTGAATGAGCAGTTCTTC
- TRBJ2-3 TRBV28 TRBD2 CASSLRVRAGLSTDTQYF TGTGCCAGCAGCTTAAGGGTACGAGCGGGGCTTAGCACAGATACGCAGTATTTT
few TRBJ2-3 TRBV9 - CASSVSRVDDTQYF TGTGCCAGCAGCGTAAGTAGGGTTGACGATACGCAGTATTTT
few TRBJ2-4 TRBV6-2/TRBV6-3 - CASRSRGGGKNIQYF TGTGCCAGCAGATCTAGAGGGGGAGGCAAAAACATTCAGTACTTC
- TRBJ2-7 TRBV12-3/TRBV12-4 - CASSSAAGIYEQYF TGTGCCAGCAGTTCCGCCGCCGGGATCTACGAGCAGTACTTC
few TRBJ2-1 TRBV11-1 TRBD1 CASDPGQGAEQFF TGTGCCAGCGACCCGGGACAGGGGGCTGAGCAGTTCTTC
- TRBJ2-1 TRBV28 TRBD2 CASSVLAGNEQFF TGTGCCAGCAGTGTACTAGCGGGCAATGAGCAGTTCTTC
few TRBJ2-1 TRBV4-3 - CASSQGGGTAYNNEQFF TGCGCCAGCAGCCAAGGAGGCGGGACGGCATACAACAATGAGCAGTTCTTC
once TRBJ1-6 TRBV27 - CASRRVHNSPLHF TGTGCCAGCCGCAGGGTGCATAATTCACCCCTCCACTTT
- TRBJ2-1 TRBV6-2/TRBV6-3 TRBD2 CASSHRGGGEQFF TGTGCCAGCAGCCATCGGGGGGGGGGTGAGCAGTTCTTC
- TRBJ2-1 TRBV4-3 TRBD2 CASSRGAGLLIYNEQFF TGCGCCAGCAGCCGGGGCGCGGGACTACTAATTTACAATGAGCAGTTCTTC
- TRBJ2-5 TRBV28 TRBD1 CASSRTGTGRETQYF TGTGCCAGCAGCAGGACCGGGACAGGGCGCGAGACCCAGTACTTC
- TRBJ1-2 TRBV6-4 TRBD1 CASSDGGQGARGYTF TGTGCCAGCAGCGATGGGGGACAGGGGGCGCGTGGCTACACCTTC
- TRBJ1-4 TRBV27 - CASSLDRATKLFF TGTGCCAGCAGTTTGGATCGGGCCACAAAACTGTTTTTT
- TRBJ2-1 TRBV5-1 TRBD1 CASSRRDSVYEQFF TGCGCCAGCAGCCGCCGGGACAGCGTATATGAGCAGTTCTTC
- TRBJ2-7 TRBV6-1 TRBD2 CASLPTGLAGNSYEQYF TGTGCCAGCCTACCGACGGGACTAGCGGGGAACTCCTACGAGCAGTACTTC
- TRBJ1-5 TRBV20-1 - CNASVFTGFSNQPQHF TGCAATGCTAGTGTTTTTACAGGGTTTAGCAATCAGCCCCAGCATTTT